The 5 T cell receptor beta chains given below trace back to one sample, sequenced in a study of T cell repertoires in cytomegalovirus infection. Their target antigens are unknown. From the reads, TCRdb called clonotypes with MiXCR, one entry per CDR3 protein. The table includes about 70,000 distinct CDR3 sequences, roughly 22% detected once. The specimen was CD8+ T cells from cultured PBMCs, collected from culture after CMV antigen stimulation. The receptors shown here come from a human donor in good health (CMV status not recorded). Some clones in this sample may be carry-over from other donors' samples.

This clonotype was seen more than once but under ten times. CDR3 region: CASSPPPGARGYTF. The CDR3 region has the DNA TGTGCCAGCAGTCCCCCCCCGGGGGCGAGGGGCTACACCTTC. The V gene is TRBV12-3 or TRBV12-4, the J gene TRBJ1-2; D possibly corresponds to TRBD1 (6 bases). V was trimmed by 5 bases and J by 8 bases, leaving 18 bases between them. The CDR3 is made up of 14 amino acids.

This clonotype showed up just a few times. This rearrangement joins TRBV6-5 to TRBJ2-7, with D perhaps TRBD1 (6 bases). With 0 bases removed from V and 4 bases from J, the gap between germline ends came to 7 bases. This CDR3 has 13 residues. Per germline, CDR1 MNHEY and CDR2 SVGAGI. The CDR3 DNA follows: TGTGCCAGCAGTTACTCGGACAGTTACGAGCAGTACTTC. It translates to CASSYSDSYEQYF.

There are many counts of this clonotype. The chain joins TRBV7-6 to TRBJ1-1; D is possibly TRBD1 (6 bases). Trimming took 5 bases from V and 1 from J, leaving 11 bases between them. Germline CDR1 SGHVS, CDR2 FNYEAQ. The CDR3 is made up of 14 amino acids. The CDR3 here is CASSPPQGNTEAFF. The CDR3 DNA reads as TGTGCCAGCAGCCCCCCACAGGGGAACACTGAAGCTTTCTTT. Full variable domain (rest looked up from reference TRBV7-6 and TRBJ1-1): GAGVSQSPRYKVTKRGQDVALRCDPISGHVSLYWYRQALGQGPEFLTYFNYEAQQDKSGLPNDRFSAERPEGSISTLTIQRTEQRDSAMYRCASSPPQGNTEAFFGQGTRLTVV.

The CDR3 DNA follows: TGTGCCTCAGACGGGACTAACACCGGGGAGCTGTTTTTT. This codes for CASDGTNTGELFF. This chain links TRBV19 with TRBJ2-2; the D gene is possibly TRBD2 (6 bases). CDR1 and CDR2 (germline): LNHDA, SQIVND (reference sequence). Between the trimmed V and J ends, which lost 11 bases and 2 bases, there was a span of 12 bases. The CDR3 is made up of 13 amino acids.

The gene calls are TRBV7-3 and TRBJ2-2; TRBD2 is a possible D gene (5 bases). Germline-derived CDR1 and CDR2 are SGHTA and FQGTGA. This CDR3 comprises 13 residues. Trimming took 5 bases from V and 7 from J, leaving 11 bases between them. The CDR3 sequence is CASSPTGNGELFF. The DNA of the CDR3 is TGTGCCAGCAGCCCAACGGGAAACGGGGAGCTGTTTTTT.